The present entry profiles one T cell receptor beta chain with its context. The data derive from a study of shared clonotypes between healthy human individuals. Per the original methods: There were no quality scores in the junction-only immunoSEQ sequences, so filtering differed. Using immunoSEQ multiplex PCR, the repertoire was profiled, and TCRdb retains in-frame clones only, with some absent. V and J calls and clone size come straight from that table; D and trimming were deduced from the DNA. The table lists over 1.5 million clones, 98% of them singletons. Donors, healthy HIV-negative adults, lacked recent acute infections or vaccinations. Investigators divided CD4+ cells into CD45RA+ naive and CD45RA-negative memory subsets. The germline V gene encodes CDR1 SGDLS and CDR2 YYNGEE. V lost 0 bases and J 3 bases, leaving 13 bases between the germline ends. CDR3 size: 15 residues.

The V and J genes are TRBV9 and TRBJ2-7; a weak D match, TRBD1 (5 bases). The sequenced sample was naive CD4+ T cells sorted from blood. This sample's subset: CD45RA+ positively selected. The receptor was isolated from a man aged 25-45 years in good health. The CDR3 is CASSVGTGPNYEQYF. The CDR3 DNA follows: TGTGCCAGCAGCGTAGGAACAGGTCCAAACTACGAGCAGTACTTC.